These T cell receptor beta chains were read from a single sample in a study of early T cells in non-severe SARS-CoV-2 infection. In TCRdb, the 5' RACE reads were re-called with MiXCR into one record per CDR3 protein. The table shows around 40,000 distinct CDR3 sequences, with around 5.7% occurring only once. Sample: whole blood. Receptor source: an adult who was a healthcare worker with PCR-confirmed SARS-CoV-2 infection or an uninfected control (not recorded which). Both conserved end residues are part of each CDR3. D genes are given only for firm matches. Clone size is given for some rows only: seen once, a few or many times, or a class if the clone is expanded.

TGCGCCAGCAGCCAAGTTGCCGGGCTGAGGGCTTTCTTT	CASSQVAGLRAFF	.	TRBV4-1	TRBJ1-1	.	13
TGCGCCAGCAGCTTGCCGACCCAACTGGACGGGGAGCTGTTTTTT	CASSLPTQLDGELFF	many	TRBV5-1	TRBJ2-2	.	15
TGTGCCATAAGGGACCTCGGCGTCACTGAAGCTTTCTTT	CAIRDLGVTEAFF	many	TRBV10-3	TRBJ1-1	.	13
TGTGCCAGCAGTTACGGCCGGGACTCAGAGTTCTTC	CASSYGRDSEFF	many	TRBV6-6	TRBJ2-1	.	12
TGTGCCAGCACCCCTTCGGATGTAGCTCAGCCCCAGCATTTT	CASTPSDVAQPQHF	many	TRBV6-6	TRBJ1-5	.	14
TGTGCCAGCAGCTTAAAAGTTGGGCAGTACTTC	CASSLKVGQYF	many	TRBV7-2	TRBJ2-7	.	11
TGTGCCAGCAGCGGACGGAGCACTGAAGCTTTCTTT	CASSGRSTEAFF	many	TRBV28	TRBJ1-1	.	12
TGTGCCAGCAGCTTAGCGATGGGTGGGATAGAGACCCAGTACTTC	CASSLAMGGIETQYF	many	TRBV7-7	TRBJ2-5	.	15
TGTGCCAGCAGCTTAGCATTAGGGTTAAACATTCAGTACTTC	CASSLALGLNIQYF	many	TRBV11-2	TRBJ2-4	.	14
TGTGCCAGCAGCGTAGGGACAGGGTTAGAGCTCGAGCAGTACTTC	CASSVGTGLELEQYF	many	TRBV9	TRBJ2-7	TRBD1	15
TGTGCCAGCAGTCCCGTGGGGCAGTACGAGCAGTACTTC	CASSPVGQYEQYF	many	TRBV28	TRBJ2-7	.	13
TGCAGTGCTAGAGGGGATAGCCACTACGAGCAGTACTTC	CSARGDSHYEQYF	many	TRBV20-1	TRBJ2-7	.	13
TGCAGCGGGAAAGGACAGGGGCATTACAATGAGCAGTTCTTC	CSGKGQGHYNEQFF	few	TRBV29-1	TRBJ2-1	TRBD1	14
TGCAGTGCCCGGCCGAGGGGAGGATCCTACGAGCAGTACTTC	CSARPRGGSYEQYF	many	TRBV20-1	TRBJ2-7	.	14
TGCAGCGTTGAAGATGTGATACTAGCGGGAAAGAGCACAGATACGCTGTATTTT	CSVEDVILAGKSTDTLYF	.	TRBV29-1	TRBJ2-3	TRBD2	18
TGTGCCAGCAGCCAAGCCTCACTCGGGGGGAATGAGCAGTTCTTC	CASSQASLGGNEQFF	.	TRBV4-2	TRBJ2-1	TRBD2	15